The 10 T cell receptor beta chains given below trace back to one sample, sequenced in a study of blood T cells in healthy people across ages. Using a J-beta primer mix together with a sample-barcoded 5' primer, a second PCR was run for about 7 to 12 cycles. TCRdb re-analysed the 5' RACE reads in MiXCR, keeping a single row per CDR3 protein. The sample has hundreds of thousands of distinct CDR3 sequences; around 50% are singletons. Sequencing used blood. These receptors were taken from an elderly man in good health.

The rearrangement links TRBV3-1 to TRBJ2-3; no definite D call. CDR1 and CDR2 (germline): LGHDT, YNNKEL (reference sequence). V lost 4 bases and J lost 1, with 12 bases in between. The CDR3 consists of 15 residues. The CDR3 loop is CASSLSIGGTDTQYF. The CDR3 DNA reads TGTGCCAGCAGCCTCTCGATTGGGGGCACAGATACGCAGTATTTT.

CDR3 nucleotide sequence: TGCGCCAGCAGCTTTCCCAGGACAGCAGGGGAGACCCAGTACTTC. Its protein is CASSFPRTAGETQYF. V and J are TRBV5-1 and TRBJ2-7; a weak D match, TRBD1 (6 bases). The J call is in doubt because the DNA end fits TRBJ2-5 better. Germline V gene lookup returns CDR1 SGHRS and CDR2 YFSETQ. The CDR3 is 15 residues long.

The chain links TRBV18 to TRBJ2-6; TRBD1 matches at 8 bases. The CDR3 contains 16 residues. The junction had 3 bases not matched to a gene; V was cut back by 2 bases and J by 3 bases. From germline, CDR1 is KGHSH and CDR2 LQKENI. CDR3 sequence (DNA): TGTGCCAGCTCACCATCAGGGGGCTTTGGGGCCAACGTCCTGACTTTC. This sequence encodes CASSPSGGFGANVLTF.

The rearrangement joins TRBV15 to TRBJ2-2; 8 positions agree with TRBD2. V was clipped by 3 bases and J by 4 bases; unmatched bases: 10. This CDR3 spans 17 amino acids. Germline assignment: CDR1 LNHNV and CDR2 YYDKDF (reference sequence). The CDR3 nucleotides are TGTGCCACCAGCAGTCCCCGGGTGCGGGAGGTCACCGGGGAGCTGTTTTTT. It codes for CATSSPRVREVTGELFF. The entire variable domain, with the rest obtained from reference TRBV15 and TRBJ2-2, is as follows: DAMVIQNPRYQVTQFGKPVTLSCSQTLNHNVMYWYQQKSSQAPKLLFHYYDKDFNNEADTPDNFQSRRPNTSFCFLDIRSPGLGDTAMYLCATSSPRVREVTGELFFGEGSRLTVL.

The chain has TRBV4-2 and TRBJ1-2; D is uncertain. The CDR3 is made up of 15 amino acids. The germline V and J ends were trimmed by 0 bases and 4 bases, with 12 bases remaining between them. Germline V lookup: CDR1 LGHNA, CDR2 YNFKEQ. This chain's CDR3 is CASSQDIAASYGYTF. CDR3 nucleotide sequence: TGTGCCAGCAGCCAAGATATCGCGGCCAGCTATGGCTACACCTTC.

This CDR3 reads CASSEHRAPPRAFF. DNA for the CDR3: TGTGCCAGCAGTGAGCACAGGGCTCCCCCCAGAGCTTTCTTT. This chain joins TRBV2 and TRBJ1-1, with D maybe TRBD1 (6 bases). Per germline, CDR1 SNHLY and CDR2 FYNNEI. Trimming left V 3 bases short and J 10 bases short, with 18 bases between. The CDR3 spans 14 residues.

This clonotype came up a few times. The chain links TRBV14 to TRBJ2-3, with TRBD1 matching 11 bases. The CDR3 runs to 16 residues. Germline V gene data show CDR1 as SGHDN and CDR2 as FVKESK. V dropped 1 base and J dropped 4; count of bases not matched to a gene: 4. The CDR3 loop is CASSQAWTGGPDTQYF. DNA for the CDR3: TGTGCCAGCAGCCAAGCGTGGACAGGGGGCCCAGATACGCAGTATTTT.

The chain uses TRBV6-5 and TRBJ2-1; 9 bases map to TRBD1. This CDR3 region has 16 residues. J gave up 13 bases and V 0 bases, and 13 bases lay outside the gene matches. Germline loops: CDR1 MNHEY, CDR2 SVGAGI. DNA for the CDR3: TGTGCCAGCAGTTACTCAGCCGGGACAGGGAGAGTAACTCAGTTCTTC. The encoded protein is CASSYSAGTGRVTQFF.

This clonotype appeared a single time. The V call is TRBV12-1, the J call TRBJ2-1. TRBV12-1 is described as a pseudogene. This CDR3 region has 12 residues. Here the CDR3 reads CAGHVGIDEQFF. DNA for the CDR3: TGTGCCGGGCATGTGGGTATCGATGAGCAGTTCTTC.

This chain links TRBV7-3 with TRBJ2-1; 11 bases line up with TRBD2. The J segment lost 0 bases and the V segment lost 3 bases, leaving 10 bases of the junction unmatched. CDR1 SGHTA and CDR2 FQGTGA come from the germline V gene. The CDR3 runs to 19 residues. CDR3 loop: CASSFGLAGDDSSYNEQFF. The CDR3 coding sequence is TGTGCCAGCAGCTTTGGACTAGCGGGTGATGACAGCTCCTACAATGAGCAGTTCTTC. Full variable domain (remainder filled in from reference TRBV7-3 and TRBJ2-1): GAGVSQTPSNKVTEKGKYVELRCDPISGHTALYWYRQSLGQGPEFLIYFQGTGAADDSGLPNDRFFAVRPEGSVSTLKIQRTERGDSAVYLCASSFGLAGDDSSYNEQFFGPGTRLTVL.